Sequencing of this TCR beta chain was carried out in a study of blood T cell repertoires in COVID-19. Study background: T cells, B-cell-depleted T cells, or PBMCs provided the cDNA or gDNA that served as material.

As handled by the study authors: Researchers report that nucleated cell counts were estimated from reference gene primer amplification. The table came from immunoSEQ multiplex PCR; TCRdb's copy has only in-frame clones and leaves some out. V, J and clone size reflect that table, while D and trimming were determined from the DNA. The sample shows some 200,000 clones, about 75% of them seen only once. Looked up from germline, CDR1 is SGHTA and CDR2 is FQGNSA. Trimming at V came to 5 bases and at J to 6 bases, leaving 8 bases not matched to a gene. CDR3 length: 16 residues. The origin of this receptor is a woman between 50 and 59 years old with active or convalescent COVID-19. The source material was peripheral blood. The chain carries TRBV7-2 and TRBJ1-6, with 9 bases fitting TRBD1. The CDR3 loop is CASSRSGTGSNSPLHF. DNA for the CDR3: TGTGCCAGCAGCCGCTCCGGGACAGGGTCTAATTCACCCCTCCACTTT.